The 27 T cell receptor beta chains presented below share a single source sample, sequenced in a study of T cell responses to AZD1222 COVID-19 vaccine. Using immunoSEQ multiplex PCR, the repertoire was profiled, and TCRdb retains in-frame clones only, with some absent. The table has some 120,000 clones, 85% to 90% seen once. The source was peripheral blood, collected on day 0 of AZD1222 vaccination. These receptors were obtained from an adult in good health.

The count of this clone is one. The chain joins TRBV7-6 to TRBJ1-1; D uncertain. The CDR3 consists of 14 residues. V lost 0 bases and J lost 4, with 9 bases in between. Germline V gives CDR1 SGHVS, CDR2 FNYEAQ. CDR3 nucleotides: TGTGCCAGCAGCTTAGCGCTTAGGTCCACTGAAGCTTTCTTT. It is translated as CASSLALRSTEAFF.

The table lists this clone with a count of one. This chain links TRBV19 with TRBJ2-3; 13 bases are a match to TRBD2. The CDR3 length is 16 residues. Germline V lookup: CDR1 LNHDA, CDR2 SQIVND (reference sequence). The J segment lost 2 bases and the V segment lost 4 bases, leaving 3 bases of the junction unmatched. Here the CDR3 DNA reads TGTGCCAGTAGTAAAGGGACTAGCGGGGTCACAGATACGCAGTATTTT. Protein: CASSKGTSGVTDTQYF.

The rearrangement joins TRBV30 to TRBJ2-1; D is possibly TRBD1 or TRBD2 (5 bases each). This CDR3 is built from 16 residues. Germline assignment: CDR1 GTSNPN and CDR2 SVGIG (reference sequence). The germline V and J ends were trimmed by 3 bases and 2 bases, with 17 bases remaining between them. The CDR3 sequence: CAWRRAGTYPYNEQFF. Here the CDR3 DNA reads TGTGCCTGGAGGCGTGCCGGGACCTACCCCTACAATGAGCAGTTCTTC. Together with reference TRBV30 and TRBJ2-1, the CDR3 gives the full variable domain: SQTIHQWPATLVQPVGSPLSLECTVEGTSNPNLYWYRQAAGRGLQLLFYSVGIGQISSEVPQNLSASRPQDRQFILSSKKLLLSDSGFYLCAWRRAGTYPYNEQFFGPGTRLTVL.

The rearrangement uses TRBV10-3 and TRBJ2-2, with 8 bases identical to TRBD1. Germline-derived CDR1 and CDR2 are ENHRY and SYGVKD. V was clipped by 0 bases and J by 3 bases; unmatched bases: 12. The CDR3 has 19 residues. The CDR3 sequence is CAISESWGLGQGHTGELFF. CDR3 nucleotides: TGTGCCATCAGTGAGTCGTGGGGGCTCGGACAGGGCCACACCGGGGAGCTGTTTTTT.

This clone was counted only a few times. J is TRBJ1-4 and V is TRBV19; the match to TRBD1 covers 10 bases. The CDR3 loop spans 16 amino acids. CDR1 and CDR2 (germline): LNHDA, SQIVND (reference sequence). J lost 5 bases, V lost 5 bases, and 8 bases had no gene match. The CDR3 bases are TGTGCCAGTAGTTCCGGACAGGGGGAGAGGAATGAAAAACTGTTTTTT. Residues: CASSSGQGERNEKLFF.

V usage is TRBV27 and J usage is TRBJ1-6; 9 bases line up with TRBD1. V shed 6 bases, J shed 14 bases, and the junction held 8 bases outside the gene matches. From germline, CDR1 is MNHEY and CDR2 SMNVEV (reference sequence). The CDR3 runs 13 residues. The CDR3 sequence: CASSGQGMSALHF. In DNA, the CDR3 is TGTGCCAGCAGCGGACAGGGGATGAGCGCCCTCCACTTT.

This clone came up once. V and J are TRBV11-3 and TRBJ2-3; 10 bases are shared with TRBD2. This CDR3 region has 16 residues. With V trimmed by 5 bases and J by 4 bases, 9 bases remained unmatched. Germline values: CDR1 SGHNT, CDR2 YENEEA. The CDR3 loop reads CASSPMLAGGPDTQYF. As DNA, the CDR3 is TGTGCCAGCAGCCCCATGTTAGCGGGGGGCCCAGATACGCAGTATTTT.

DNA of the CDR3: TGTGCCAGCAGTGAACAGGGGGTAGTGGATGAGCAGTTCTTC. Protein sequence: CASSEQGVVDEQFF. The chain employs TRBV6-4 and TRBJ2-1; 8 positions agree with TRBD1. Germline loops: CDR1 MRHNA, CDR2 SNTAGT. CDR3 length equals 14 residues. Losses at the gene ends were 3 bases for V and 8 bases for J; bases not matched to a gene: 6.

The gene calls are TRBV6-2 or TRBV6-3 and TRBJ1-2; no clear D. There are 12 residues in the CDR3. CDR1 is MNHEY and CDR2 is SVGEGT in the germline V gene. Trimming removed 2 bases at V and 8 bases at J, with 9 bases between. Written as DNA, the CDR3 is TGTGCCAGCAGTTACGTAAAGTCGGGCTACACCTTC. As protein: CASSYVKSGYTF.

The J gene is TRBJ2-2, the V gene TRBV11-3, with TRBD1 matching 7 bases. The CDR3 is 16 residues long. Losses at the gene ends were 0 bases for V and 2 bases for J; bases not matched to a gene: 3. Germline CDR1 reads SGHNT; CDR2 reads YENEEA. The CDR3 loop is CASSLDGDRNTGELFF. CDR3 DNA sequence: TGTGCCAGCAGCTTAGATGGGGACAGAAACACCGGGGAGCTGTTTTTT.

The J gene is TRBJ1-5, the V gene TRBV3-1 (or the pseudogene TRBV3-2); D gene unclear. This CDR3 comprises 14 residues. Trimming removed 2 bases from V and 4 bases from J, with 9 bases in between. Germline lookup yields CDR1 LGHDT and CDR2 YNNKEL (reference sequence). The CDR3 DNA reads TGTGCCAGCAGCCAAAGTAAGGAGAATCAGCCCCAGCATTTT. Its protein is CASSQSKENQPQHF.

This chain uses TRBV6-1 with TRBJ2-7; perhaps TRBD1 as D (6 bases). The germline V gene has CDR1 MNHNS and CDR2 SASEGT. Trimming took off 0 bases at V and 12 bases at J, with 18 bases between the two ends. This CDR3 contains 14 residues. CDR3 DNA: TGTGCCAGCAGTGAAGCGGGGTGGGGGCCGCGAAGGTACTTC. Protein sequence: CASSEAGWGPRRYF.

This chain links TRBV5-1 with TRBJ1-4; 9 nucleotides match TRBD1. From germline, CDR1 is SGHRS and CDR2 YFSETQ. J lost 8 bases, V lost 4 bases, and 6 bases had no gene match. The CDR3 extends over 14 amino acids. The CDR3 sequence is CASSPGQGHEKLFF. The CDR3, as DNA: TGCGCCAGCAGCCCCGGACAGGGGCACGAAAAACTGTTTTTT.

The V call is TRBV6-5, the J call TRBJ2-7; D perhaps matches TRBD1 (6 bases). CDR3 length: 13 residues. V lost 0 bases to trimming and J lost 5 bases, with 8 bases between them. Germline V lookup: CDR1 MNHEY, CDR2 SVGAGI. The CDR3 nucleotides are TGTGCCAGCAGTTACTCAGCAGGGGACGAGCAGTACTTC. It specifies CASSYSAGDEQYF.

The rearrangement joins TRBV4-1 to TRBJ1-2, with TRBD1 identical over 8 bases. The CDR3 has 14 residues. Unmatched junction bases numbered 3, after V lost 0 bases and J lost 6 bases. CDR1 is MGHRA, CDR2 YSYEKL, per germline. The CDR3 loop reads CASSQDPGGNGYTF. The CDR3 DNA reads TGCGCCAGCAGCCAAGACCCAGGGGGCAATGGCTACACCTTC.

This rearrangement joins TRBV6-6 to TRBJ1-2; 10 bases fit TRBD1. The CDR3 totals 14 residues. With 2 bases clipped from V and 7 bases from J, the junction kept 4 bases outside the gene matches. Germline V CDR1 and CDR2: MNHNY, SVGAGI (reference sequence). The CDR3 bases are TGTGCCAGCAGTTACGGGACAGGGGAAGGTGGCTACACCTTC. It specifies CASSYGTGEGGYTF.

V usage is TRBV27 and J usage is TRBJ1-2; 7 bases are a match to TRBD1. CDR3 size: 16 residues. Germline loops: CDR1 MNHEY, CDR2 SMNVEV (reference sequence). The V gene end was trimmed by 5 bases and the J gene end by 8 bases; junction bases not matched to a gene: 17. As DNA, the CDR3 is TGTGCCAGCAGTATCGACAGGGCCCAACCCGTCTTGGGCTACACCTTC. Residues: CASSIDRAQPVLGYTF.

The chain recombines TRBV28 with TRBJ1-2; possibly TRBD1 for D (5 bases). The V gene lost 7 bases and the J gene lost 2 bases, with 14 bases spanning the gap. Germline lookup yields CDR1 MDHEN and CDR2 SYDVKM. The CDR3 is made up of 14 amino acids. CDR3: CASTYHTGNYGYTF. CDR3 nucleotide sequence: TGTGCCAGCACGTACCATACAGGAAACTATGGCTACACCTTC.

This sequence joins TRBV10-1 and TRBJ1-3; D gene uncertain. Germline-derived CDR1 and CDR2 are WNHNN and SYGVQD (reference sequence). The CDR3 sequence is 14 residues long. Trimming took 8 bases from V and 0 from J, leaving 11 bases between them. The CDR3 DNA sequence: TGCGCCAGCCCCAGCAGCCTCTCTGGAAACACCATATATTTT. Protein product: CASPSSLSGNTIYF.

This chain links TRBV2 with TRBJ1-1; D gene ambiguous. Germline V gene data show CDR1 as SNHLY and CDR2 as FYNNEI. V was cut by 1 base and J by 5 bases, with 8 bases left in between. The CDR3 spans 13 residues. The CDR3 reads CASSEGRETEAFF. DNA for the CDR3: TGTGCCAGCAGTGAAGGTCGGGAAACTGAAGCTTTCTTT.

The rearrangement joins TRBV3-1 (or the pseudogene TRBV3-2) to TRBJ1-1, with 10 bases that match TRBD1. J gave up 3 bases and V 5 bases, and 3 bases lay outside the gene matches. This CDR3 comprises 14 residues. Germline values: CDR1 LGHDT, CDR2 YNNKEL (reference sequence). CDR3 DNA sequence: TGTGCCAGCAGCAAAGGGACAGGGGACACTGAAGCTTTCTTT. Protein: CASSKGTGDTEAFF.

J is TRBJ1-5 and V is TRBV10-3, with TRBD1 matching over 7 bases. This CDR3 contains 12 residues. The germline V gene encodes CDR1 ENHRY and CDR2 SYGVKD. Trimming at V came to 9 bases and at J to 6 bases, leaving 5 bases not matched to a gene. CDR3 sequence reads: CAIGTVGQPQHF. CDR3 in DNA: TGTGCCATAGGGACAGTGGGTCAGCCCCAGCATTTT.

The chain links TRBV9 to TRBJ2-2; D not resolved. The V gene's germline CDR1 is SGDLS and CDR2 YYNGEE. The CDR3 extends over 16 amino acids. V lost 0 bases and J 0 bases, leaving 9 bases between the germline ends. CDR3 amino acids: CASSVAPNPNTGELFF. As DNA, the CDR3 is TGTGCCAGCAGCGTAGCTCCTAACCCGAACACCGGGGAGCTGTTTTTT.

The chain has TRBV6-2 or TRBV6-3 and TRBJ1-2, with TRBD1 matching 8 bases. Germline-derived CDR1 and CDR2 are MNHEY and SVGEGT. This CDR3 has 13 amino acids. Trimming removed 4 bases from V and 4 bases from J; junction bases left unmatched: 2. CDR3 in amino acids: CASSSGGGYGYTF. The CDR3 DNA reads as TGTGCCAGCAGTTCAGGGGGCGGCTATGGCTACACCTTC.

This clone was observed a handful of times. The chain combines TRBV3-1 (or the pseudogene TRBV3-2) with TRBJ2-6; possibly TRBD1 for D (5 bases). CDR3 length: 15 residues. V lost 5 bases and J 3 bases, leaving 11 bases between the germline ends. Germline V gene data show CDR1 as LGHDT and CDR2 as YNNKEL (reference sequence). Here the CDR3 DNA reads TGTGCCAGCAGCTTCAGGGTGGGTGGGGCCAACGTCCTGACTTTC. Translating it yields CASSFRVGGANVLTF.

The V and J genes are TRBV7-3 and TRBJ1-1; a weak D match, TRBD1 (5 bases). Trimming removed 1 base at V and 7 bases at J, with 19 bases between. Per germline, CDR1 SGHTA and CDR2 FQGTGA. The CDR3 loop spans 16 amino acids. The CDR3 coding sequence is TGTGCCAGCAGCTTAAAGGCTACAGGCAGTGCTAATGAAGCTTTCTTT. Residues: CASSLKATGSANEAFF.

The CDR3 DNA reads as TGTGCCAGCAGCGTAGGAATAGCGGGAGGGGTCCCCAATGAGCAGTTCTTC. It codes for CASSVGIAGGVPNEQFF. The chain couples TRBV9 to TRBJ2-1; 11 positions agree with TRBD2. This CDR3 is built from 17 residues. Germline CDR1 SGDLS, CDR2 YYNGEE. Losses at the gene ends were 0 bases for V and 6 bases for J; bases not matched to a gene: 8.